These T cell receptor beta chains were read from a single sample in a study of T cell responses to AZD1222 COVID-19 vaccine. Some clones are missing from TCRdb's copy, which holds only in-frame ones; the method was immunoSEQ multiplex PCR. The sample lists 130,000 to 150,000 clones, 85% to 95% occurring once. The material sequenced was peripheral blood, taken on day 0 of AZD1222 vaccination. These receptors all stem from an adult in good health. CDR3s include the opening cysteine and the closing phenylalanine or tryptophan. The D gene is left open where the match is weak. For some rows the clone size is stated as once, few or many, or as a class when expanded; others skip it.

clone size | D gene | CDR3 length | J gene | V gene | CDR3 DNA | CDR3 protein
- | - | 12 | TRBJ1-3 | TRBV2 | TGTGCCAGCAGTGATGAGGGAAACACCATATATTTT | CASSDEGNTIYF
- | - | 15 | TRBJ1-1 | TRBV6-5 | TGTGCCAGCAGTCGACTCATCCTGGGGGACACTGAAGCTTTCTTT | CASSRLILGDTEAFF
once | - | 16 | TRBJ2-3 | TRBV3-1/TRBV3-2 | TGTGCCAGCAGCCCGGCGGGGGCCACCCACACAGATACGCAGTATTTT | CASSPAGATHTDTQYF
once | TRBD1 | 15 | TRBJ2-7 | TRBV6-5 | TGTGCCAGCAGTTACCCGACAGGGGAGACTCGCGAGCAGTACTTC | CASSYPTGETREQYF
- | - | 16 | TRBJ1-1 | TRBV6-5 | TGTGCCAGCAGTTCATACCAGACAGTCCGAGGCACTGAAGCTTTCTTT | CASSSYQTVRGTEAFF
once | TRBD2 | 16 | TRBJ2-5 | TRBV7-8 | TGTGCCAGCAGCGTTGGGACTAGCGGGGGTCAAGAGACCCAGTACTTC | CASSVGTSGGQETQYF
- | TRBD1 | 15 | TRBJ1-1 | TRBV11-2 | TGTGCCAGCAGCCCCCTGGGGGACAGGGTCACTGAAGCTTTCTTT | CASSPLGDRVTEAFF
- | TRBD1 | 17 | TRBJ1-6 | TRBV5-1 | TGCGCCAGCCGTTCTGAATCCGGGACAGCCTATAATTCACCCCTCCACTTT | CASRSESGTAYNSPLHF
- | TRBD1 | 15 | TRBJ1-1 | TRBV5-6 | TGTGCCAGCAGCTTTCTGGGACAGGGTAAAGCTGAAGCTTTCTTT | CASSFLGQGKAEAFF
- | - | 13 | TRBJ1-5 | TRBV7-2 | TGTGCCAGCAGAATGCAGGGCAATCAGCCCCAGCATTTT | CASRMQGNQPQHF
- | TRBD1 | 14 | TRBJ2-7 | TRBV6-5 | TGTGCCAGCAGGGGACAGGGCGCGATCTACGAGCAGTACTTC | CASRGQGAIYEQYF
- | TRBD1 | 15 | TRBJ2-5 | TRBV2 | TGTGCCAGCAAAGCCGGGACAGGAACGGGGTGGACCCAGTACTTC | CASKAGTGTGWTQYF
- | - | 13 | TRBJ2-1 | TRBV13 | TGTGCCAGCGGAGTAAAAGGTGTGAATGAGCAGTTCTTC | CASGVKGVNEQFF
- | TRBD1 | 13 | TRBJ1-2 | TRBV19 | TGTGCCAGTAGTATCACAGGGGGCGATGGCTACACCTTC | CASSITGGDGYTF
- | - | 14 | TRBJ2-2 | TRBV11-2 | TGTGCCAGCAGTTCCAGTTGGCGCACCGGGGAGCTGTTTTTT | CASSSSWRTGELFF
- | - | 13 | TRBJ2-2 | TRBV30 | TGTGCCTGGAACGACAGGGAGGTCGGGGAGCTGTTTTTT | CAWNDREVGELFF
- | TRBD1 | 14 | TRBJ1-1 | TRBV25-1 | TGTGCCAGCAGTGGGGGGACAGGGTGGACTGAAGCTTTCTTT | CASSGGTGWTEAFF
- | - | 11 | TRBJ1-2 | TRBV10-2 | TGCGCCAGCAGTGAAGGCCCAAGCTACACCTTC | CASSEGPSYTF
- | TRBD1 | 15 | TRBJ1-2 | TRBV5-1 | TGCGCCAGCAGCCTAGGGGGCCTTGCCAACTATGGCTACACCTTC | CASSLGGLANYGYTF
- | - | 15 | TRBJ2-1 | TRBV11-3 | TGTGCCAGCAGCATCTTAACGTCCCGCTTCGATGAGCAGTTCTTC | CASSILTSRFDEQFF
- | - | 15 | TRBJ2-2 | TRBV7-9 | TGTGCCAGCAGCTTAGAGACAGCGAACACCGGGGAGCTGTTTTTT | CASSLETANTGELFF
- | TRBD1 | 13 | TRBJ1-2 | TRBV18 | TGTGCCAGCTCACTGGGACAGAACTATGGCTACACCTTC | CASSLGQNYGYTF